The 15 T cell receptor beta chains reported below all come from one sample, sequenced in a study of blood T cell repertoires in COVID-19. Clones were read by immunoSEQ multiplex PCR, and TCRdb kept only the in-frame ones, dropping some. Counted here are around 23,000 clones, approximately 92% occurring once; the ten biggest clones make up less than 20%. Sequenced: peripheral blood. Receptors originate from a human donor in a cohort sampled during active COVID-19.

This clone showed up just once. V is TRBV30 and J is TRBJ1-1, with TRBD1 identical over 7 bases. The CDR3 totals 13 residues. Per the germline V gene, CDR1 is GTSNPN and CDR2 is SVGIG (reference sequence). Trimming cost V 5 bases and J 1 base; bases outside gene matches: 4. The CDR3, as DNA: TGTGCCTGGCACAGGGGTACGAACACTGAAGCTTTCTTT. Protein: CAWHRGTNTEAFF. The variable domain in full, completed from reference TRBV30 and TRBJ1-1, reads SQTIHQWPATLVQPVGSPLSLECTVEGTSNPNLYWYRQAAGRGLQLLFYSVGIGQISSEVPQNLSASRPQDRQFILSSKKLLLSDSGFYLCAWHRGTNTEAFFGQGTRLTVV.

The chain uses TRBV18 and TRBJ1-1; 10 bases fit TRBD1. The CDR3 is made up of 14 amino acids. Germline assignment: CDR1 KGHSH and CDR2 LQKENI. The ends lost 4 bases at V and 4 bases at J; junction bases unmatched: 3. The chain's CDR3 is CASSRQGASTEAFF. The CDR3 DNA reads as TGTGCCAGCTCACGACAGGGGGCAAGCACTGAAGCTTTCTTT.

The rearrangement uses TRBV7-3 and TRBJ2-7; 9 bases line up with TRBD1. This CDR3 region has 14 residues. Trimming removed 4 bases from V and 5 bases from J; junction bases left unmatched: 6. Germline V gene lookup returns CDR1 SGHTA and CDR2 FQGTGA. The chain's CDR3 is CASSSGTGSHEQYF. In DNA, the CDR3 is TGTGCCAGCAGCTCCGGGACAGGGTCTCACGAGCAGTACTTC.

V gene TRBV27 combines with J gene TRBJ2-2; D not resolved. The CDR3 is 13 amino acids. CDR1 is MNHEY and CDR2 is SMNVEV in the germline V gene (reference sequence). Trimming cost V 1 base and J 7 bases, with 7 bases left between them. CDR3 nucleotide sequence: TGTGCCAGCAGTTTATACCCGCGCGGGGAGCTGTTTTTT. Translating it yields CASSLYPRGELFF.

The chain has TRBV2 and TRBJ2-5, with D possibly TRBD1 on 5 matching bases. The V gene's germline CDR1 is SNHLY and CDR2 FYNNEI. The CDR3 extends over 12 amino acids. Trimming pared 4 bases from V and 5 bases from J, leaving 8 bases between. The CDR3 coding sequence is TGTGCCAGCAGTGCACAGGATGAGACCCAGTACTTC. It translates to CASSAQDETQYF.

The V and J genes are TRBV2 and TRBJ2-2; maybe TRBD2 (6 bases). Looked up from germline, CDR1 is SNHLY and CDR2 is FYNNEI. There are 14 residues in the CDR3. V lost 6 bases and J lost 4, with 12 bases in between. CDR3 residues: CASRGRGGTGELFF. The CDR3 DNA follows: TGTGCCAGCAGAGGGCGGGGAGGCACCGGGGAGCTGTTTTTT.

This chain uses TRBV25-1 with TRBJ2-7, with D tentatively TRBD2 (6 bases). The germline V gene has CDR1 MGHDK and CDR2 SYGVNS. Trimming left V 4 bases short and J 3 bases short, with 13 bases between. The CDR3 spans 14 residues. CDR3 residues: CASSGGTPFYEQYF. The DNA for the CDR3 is TGTGCCAGCAGTGGCGGGACTCCCTTCTACGAGCAGTACTTC.

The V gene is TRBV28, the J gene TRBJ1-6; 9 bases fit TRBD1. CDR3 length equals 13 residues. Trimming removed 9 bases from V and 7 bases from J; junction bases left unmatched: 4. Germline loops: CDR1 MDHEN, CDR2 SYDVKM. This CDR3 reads CASTGGRNSPLHF. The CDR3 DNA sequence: TGTGCCAGTACAGGGGGCCGAAATTCACCCCTCCACTTT.

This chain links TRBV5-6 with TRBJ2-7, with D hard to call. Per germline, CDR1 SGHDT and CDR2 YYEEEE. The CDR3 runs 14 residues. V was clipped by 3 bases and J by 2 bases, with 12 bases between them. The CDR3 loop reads CASSYPSRAYEQYF. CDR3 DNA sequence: TGTGCCAGCAGCTACCCTTCCCGGGCCTACGAGCAGTACTTC.

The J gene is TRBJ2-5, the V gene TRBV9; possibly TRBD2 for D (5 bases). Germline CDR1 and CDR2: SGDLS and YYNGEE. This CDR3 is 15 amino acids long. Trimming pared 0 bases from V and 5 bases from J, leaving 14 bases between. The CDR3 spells CASSVASRPGETQYF. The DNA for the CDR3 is TGTGCCAGCAGCGTAGCTAGCCGGCCGGGGGAGACCCAGTACTTC. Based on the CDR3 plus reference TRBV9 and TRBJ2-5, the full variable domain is DSGVTQTPKHLITATGQRVTLRCSPRSGDLSVYWYQQSLDQGLQFLIQYYNGEERAKGNILERFSAQQFPDLHSELNLSSLELGDSALYFCASSVASRPGETQYFGPGTRLLVL.

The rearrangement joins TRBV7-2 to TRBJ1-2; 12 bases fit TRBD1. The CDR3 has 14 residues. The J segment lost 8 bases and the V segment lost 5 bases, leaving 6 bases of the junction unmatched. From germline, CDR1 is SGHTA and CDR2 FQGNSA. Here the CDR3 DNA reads TGTGCCAGCAGCATGGGACAGGGGGCGAACGGCTACACCTTC. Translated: CASSMGQGANGYTF.

CDR3 coding DNA: TGTGCCAGCAGCTGGAGGTACTACCCGCGGCCCGATGAGCAGTTCTTC. Protein product: CASSWRYYPRPDEQFF. The chain is built from TRBV21-1 and TRBJ2-1; the table's D call TRBD2 went unverified against the DNA. TRBV21-1 is an annotated pseudogene. The CDR3 is 16 residues long.

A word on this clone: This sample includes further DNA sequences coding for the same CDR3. This CDR3 is CASSLEGSTDTQYF. CDR3 nucleotide sequence: TGTGCCAGCAGCCTCGAGGGCAGCACAGATACGCAGTATTTT. The chain has TRBV7-9 and TRBJ2-3; possibly TRBD2 for D (5 bases). V lost 5 bases, J lost 0 bases, and 9 bases lay in between. The CDR3 has 14 amino acids. Germline CDR1 and CDR2: SEHNR and FQNEAQ (reference sequence).

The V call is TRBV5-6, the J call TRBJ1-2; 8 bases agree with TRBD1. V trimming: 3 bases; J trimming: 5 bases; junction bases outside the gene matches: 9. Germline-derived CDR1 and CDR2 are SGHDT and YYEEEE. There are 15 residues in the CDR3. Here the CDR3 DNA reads TGTGCCAGCAGCTCATACATCACAGGGGGGTATGGCTACACCTTC. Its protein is CASSSYITGGYGYTF.

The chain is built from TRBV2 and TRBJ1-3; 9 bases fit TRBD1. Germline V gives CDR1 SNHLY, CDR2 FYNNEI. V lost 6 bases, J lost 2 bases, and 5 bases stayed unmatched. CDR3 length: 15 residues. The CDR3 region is CASSARTGAGNTIYF. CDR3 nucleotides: TGTGCCAGCAGCGCCCGGACAGGGGCTGGAAACACCATATATTTT.